This T cell receptor (beta chain) was sequenced for a study of molecular identifiers for immune sequencing clone quantification. TCRdb independently ran MiXCR on the PCR reads; one entry per CDR3 protein. In the table there are about 640,000 distinct CDR3 sequences, nearly 20% of which are singletons. From germline, CDR1 is DFQATT and CDR2 SNEGSKA (reference sequence). The CDR3 covers 15 residues. Losses at the gene ends were 1 base for V and 5 bases for J; bases not matched to a gene: 8. Sequencing input: naive CD8+ T cells from blood, with Jurkat cell RNA spiked in. The subset: FACS-sorted CD8+CD4-CCR7+CD45RA+ naive T cells. This TCR was sampled from a human donor in good health. Some libraries in this study had Jurkat cell RNA spiked in. This sequence joins TRBV20-1 and TRBJ2-7; the match to TRBD2 covers 10 bases. The CDR3 nucleotides are TGCAGTGCTAGAGTGAAGCGGGAGGGCCAACACGAGCAGTACTTC. It yields the protein CSARVKREGQHEQYF.